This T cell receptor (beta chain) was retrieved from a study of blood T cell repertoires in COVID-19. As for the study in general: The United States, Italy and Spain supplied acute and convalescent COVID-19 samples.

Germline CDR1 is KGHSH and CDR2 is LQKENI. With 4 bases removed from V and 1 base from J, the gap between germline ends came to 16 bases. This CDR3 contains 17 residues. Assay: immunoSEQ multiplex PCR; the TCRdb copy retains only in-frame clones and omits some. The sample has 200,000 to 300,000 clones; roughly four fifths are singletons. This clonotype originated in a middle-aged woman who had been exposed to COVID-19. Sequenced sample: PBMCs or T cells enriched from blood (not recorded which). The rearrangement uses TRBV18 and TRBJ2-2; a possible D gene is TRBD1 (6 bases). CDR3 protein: CASSRETGRGNTGELFF. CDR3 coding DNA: TGTGCCAGCTCACGAGAAACGGGCAGGGGGAACACCGGGGAGCTGTTTTTT.